These 3 T cell receptor beta chains were sequenced from one sample in a study of hypomethylating agent response in myelodysplastic syndrome. TCRdb's copy holds only in-frame clones and misses some; the assay was immunoSEQ multiplex PCR. The sample contains some 4,500 clones, roughly 77% of which appear only once. The sample consisted of bone marrow, taken before or after starting hypomethylating agent treatment for myelodysplastic syndrome (not recorded which). These receptors all stem from a human donor with myelodysplastic syndrome.

The J gene is TRBJ1-2, the V gene TRBV7-9; D is possibly TRBD1 (5 bases). The germline CDR1 and CDR2 sequences are SEHNR and FQNEAQ (reference sequence). Trimming removed 5 bases at V and 4 bases at J, with 23 bases between. This CDR3 spans 17 amino acids. CDR3 nucleotides: TGTGCCAGCAGCGTAGTAGGAGCGGGACTGCTACTCTATGGCTACACCTTC. It encodes CASSVVGAGLLLYGYTF.

This chain uses TRBV5-1 with TRBJ2-7, with TRBD1 identical over 7 bases. The germline V gene encodes CDR1 SGHRS and CDR2 YFSETQ. The CDR3 extends over 13 amino acids. J gave up 2 bases and V 4 bases, and 3 bases lay outside the gene matches. In DNA form, the CDR3 reads TGCGCCAGCAGCGGGACAGCAGCCTACGAGCAGTACTTC. Translation: CASSGTAAYEQYF.

The rearrangement uses TRBV7-2 and TRBJ2-1; D is uncertain. The CDR3 sequence is 10 residues long. Trimming stripped 5 bases from V and 10 bases from J, with 6 bases between. CDR1 SGHTA and CDR2 FQGNSA come from the germline V gene. This CDR3 reads CASSHDEQFF. The CDR3 DNA reads TGTGCCAGCAGCCACGACGAGCAGTTCTTC.